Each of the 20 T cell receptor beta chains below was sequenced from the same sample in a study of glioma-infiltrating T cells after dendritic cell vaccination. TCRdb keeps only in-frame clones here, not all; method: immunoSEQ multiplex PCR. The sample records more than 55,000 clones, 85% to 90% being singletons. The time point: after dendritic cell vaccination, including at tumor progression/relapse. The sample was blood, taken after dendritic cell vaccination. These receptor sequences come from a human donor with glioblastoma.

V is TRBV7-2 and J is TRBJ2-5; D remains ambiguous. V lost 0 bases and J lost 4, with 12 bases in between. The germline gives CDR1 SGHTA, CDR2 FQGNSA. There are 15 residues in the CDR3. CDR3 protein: CASSLAARSGETQYF. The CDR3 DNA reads TGTGCCAGCAGCTTAGCGGCTAGATCGGGAGAGACCCAGTACTTC.

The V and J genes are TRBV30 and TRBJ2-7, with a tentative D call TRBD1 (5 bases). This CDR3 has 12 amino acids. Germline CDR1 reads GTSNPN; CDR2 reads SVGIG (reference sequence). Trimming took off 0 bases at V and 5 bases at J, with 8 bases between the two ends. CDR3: CAWSVQGDEQYF. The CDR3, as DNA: TGTGCCTGGAGTGTACAAGGGGACGAGCAGTACTTC.

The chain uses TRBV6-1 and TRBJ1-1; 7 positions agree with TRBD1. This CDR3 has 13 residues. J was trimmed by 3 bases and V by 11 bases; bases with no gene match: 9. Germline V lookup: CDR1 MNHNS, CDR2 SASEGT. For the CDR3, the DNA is TGTGCCGCCCGACAGGGTAAGGACACTGAAGCTTTCTTT. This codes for CAARQGKDTEAFF.

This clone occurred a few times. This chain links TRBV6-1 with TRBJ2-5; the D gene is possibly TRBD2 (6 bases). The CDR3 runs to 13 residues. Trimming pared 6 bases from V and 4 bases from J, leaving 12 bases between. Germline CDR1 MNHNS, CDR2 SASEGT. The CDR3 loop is CASRDSGRETQYF. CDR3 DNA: TGTGCCAGCAGGGACTCCGGGAGAGAGACCCAGTACTTC.

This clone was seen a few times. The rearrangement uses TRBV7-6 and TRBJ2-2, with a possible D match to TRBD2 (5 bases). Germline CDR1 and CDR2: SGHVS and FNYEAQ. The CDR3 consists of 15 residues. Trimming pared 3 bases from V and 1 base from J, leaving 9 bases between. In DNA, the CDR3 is TGTGCCAGCAGCTTGCGGGTAGGGAACACCGGGGAGCTGTTTTTT. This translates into CASSLRVGNTGELFF.

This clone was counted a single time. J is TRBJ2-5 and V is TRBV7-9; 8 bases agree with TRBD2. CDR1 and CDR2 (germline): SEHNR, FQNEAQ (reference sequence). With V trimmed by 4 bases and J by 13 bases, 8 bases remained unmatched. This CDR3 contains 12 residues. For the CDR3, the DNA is TGTGCCAGCAGCTCTTGGACTAGCCTTGGGTACTTC. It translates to CASSSWTSLGYF.

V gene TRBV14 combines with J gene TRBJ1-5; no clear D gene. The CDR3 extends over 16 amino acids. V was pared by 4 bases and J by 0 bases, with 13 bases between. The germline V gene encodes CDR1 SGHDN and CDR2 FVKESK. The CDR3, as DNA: TGTGCCAGCAGCCCCTTCAGTTTAACTAGCAATCAGCCCCAGCATTTT. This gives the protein CASSPFSLTSNQPQHF.

CDR3 DNA sequence: TGTGCCAGCAGCGCAATCTCACATTCCTCAGAGACCCAGTACTTC. Translation gives CASSAISHSSETQYF. The genes are TRBV5-6 and TRBJ2-5; D gene unclear. Germline CDR1 reads SGHDT; CDR2 reads YYEEEE. The CDR3 has 15 amino acids. V shed 4 bases and J shed 4 bases, with 17 bases lying between them.

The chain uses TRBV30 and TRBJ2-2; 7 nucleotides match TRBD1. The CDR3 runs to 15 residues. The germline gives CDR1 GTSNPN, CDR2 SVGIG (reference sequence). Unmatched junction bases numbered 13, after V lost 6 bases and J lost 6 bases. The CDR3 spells CACRIGYTGAGELFF. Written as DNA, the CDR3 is TGTGCCTGTCGAATCGGCTACACAGGGGCCGGGGAGCTGTTTTTT.

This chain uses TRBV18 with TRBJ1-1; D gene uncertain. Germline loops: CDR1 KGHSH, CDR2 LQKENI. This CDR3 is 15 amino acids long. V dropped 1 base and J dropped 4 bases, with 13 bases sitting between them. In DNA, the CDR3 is TGTGCCAGCTCACCACGCGACATATTCCGCACTGAAGCTTTCTTT. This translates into CASSPRDIFRTEAFF. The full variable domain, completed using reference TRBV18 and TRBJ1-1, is NAGVMQNPRHLVRRRGQEARLRCSPMKGHSHVYWYRQLPEEGLKFMVYLQKENIIDESGMPKERFSAEFPKEGPSILRIQQVVRGDSAAYFCASSPRDIFRTEAFFGQGTRLTVV.

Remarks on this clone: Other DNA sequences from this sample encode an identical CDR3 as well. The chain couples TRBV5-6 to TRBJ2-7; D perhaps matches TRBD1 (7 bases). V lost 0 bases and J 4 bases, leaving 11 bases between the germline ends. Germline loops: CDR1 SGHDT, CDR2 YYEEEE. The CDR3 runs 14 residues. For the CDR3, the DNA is TGTGCCAGCAGCTTGGGGACAGGAGGGTACGAGCAGTACTTC. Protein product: CASSLGTGGYEQYF.

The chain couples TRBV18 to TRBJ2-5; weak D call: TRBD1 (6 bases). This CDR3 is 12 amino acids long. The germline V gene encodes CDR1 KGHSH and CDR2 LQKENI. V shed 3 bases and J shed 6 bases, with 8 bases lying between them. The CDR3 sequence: CASSPQGKTQYF. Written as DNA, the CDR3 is TGTGCCAGCTCACCGCAGGGGAAGACCCAGTACTTC.

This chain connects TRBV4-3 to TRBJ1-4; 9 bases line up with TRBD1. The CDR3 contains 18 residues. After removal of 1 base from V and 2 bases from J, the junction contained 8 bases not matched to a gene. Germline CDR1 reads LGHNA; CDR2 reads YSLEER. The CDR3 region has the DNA TGCGCCAGCAGCCAAGCACCCCAAGGGACAGGGACTAATGAAAAACTGTTTTTT. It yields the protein CASSQAPQGTGTNEKLFF.

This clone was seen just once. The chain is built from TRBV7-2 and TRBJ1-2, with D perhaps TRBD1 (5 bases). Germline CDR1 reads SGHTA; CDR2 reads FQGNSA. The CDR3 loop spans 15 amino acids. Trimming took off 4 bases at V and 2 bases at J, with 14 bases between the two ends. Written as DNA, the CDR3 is TGTGCCAGCAGCTCTGACAGCACTCCAAACTATGGCTACACCTTC. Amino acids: CASSSDSTPNYGYTF.

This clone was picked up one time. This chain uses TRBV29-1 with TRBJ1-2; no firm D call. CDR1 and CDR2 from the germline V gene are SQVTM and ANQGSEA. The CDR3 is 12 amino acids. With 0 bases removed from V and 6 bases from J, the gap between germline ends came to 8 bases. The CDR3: CSVEDRTDGYTF. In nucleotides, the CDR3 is TGCAGCGTTGAAGATCGAACGGATGGCTACACCTTC.

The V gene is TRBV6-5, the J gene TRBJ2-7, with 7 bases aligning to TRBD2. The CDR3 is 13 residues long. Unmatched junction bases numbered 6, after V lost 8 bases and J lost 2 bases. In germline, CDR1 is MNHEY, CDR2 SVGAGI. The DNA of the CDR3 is TGTGCCAGCTCAGCGGGATTAACCTACGAGCAGTACTTC. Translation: CASSAGLTYEQYF.

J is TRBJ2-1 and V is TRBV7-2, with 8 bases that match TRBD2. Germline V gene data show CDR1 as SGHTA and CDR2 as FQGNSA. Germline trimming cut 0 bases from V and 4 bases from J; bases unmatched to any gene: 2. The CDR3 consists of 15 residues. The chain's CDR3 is CASSLARGVYNEQFF. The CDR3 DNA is TGTGCCAGCAGCTTAGCGCGGGGGGTATACAATGAGCAGTTCTTC. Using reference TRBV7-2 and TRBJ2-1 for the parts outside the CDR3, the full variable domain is GAGVSQSPSNKVTEKGKDVELRCDPISGHTALYWYRQSLGQGLEFLIYFQGNSAPDKSGLPSDRFSAERTGGSVSTLTIQRTQQEDSAVYLCASSLARGVYNEQFFGPGTRLTVL.

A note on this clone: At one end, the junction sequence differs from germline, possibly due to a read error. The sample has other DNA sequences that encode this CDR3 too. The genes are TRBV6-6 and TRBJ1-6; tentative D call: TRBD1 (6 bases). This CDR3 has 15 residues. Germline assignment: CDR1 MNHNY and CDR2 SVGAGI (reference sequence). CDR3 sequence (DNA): TGTGCCACCTACAGGGAAGGGGCCTATAATTCCCCCCTCCACTTT. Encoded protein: CATYREGAYNSPLHF.

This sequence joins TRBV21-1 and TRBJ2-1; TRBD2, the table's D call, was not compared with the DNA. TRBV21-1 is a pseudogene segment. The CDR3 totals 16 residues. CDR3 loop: CASSKGLAGGYEEQFF. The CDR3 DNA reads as TGTGCCAGCAGCAAAGGACTAGCGGGGGGATACGAGGAGCAGTTCTTC.

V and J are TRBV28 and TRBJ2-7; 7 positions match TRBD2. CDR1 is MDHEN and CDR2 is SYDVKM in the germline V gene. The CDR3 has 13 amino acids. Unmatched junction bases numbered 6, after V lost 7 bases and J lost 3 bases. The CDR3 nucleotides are TGTGCCAGCATCCAGGGAGGGTACTACGAGCAGTACTTC. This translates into CASIQGGYYEQYF.